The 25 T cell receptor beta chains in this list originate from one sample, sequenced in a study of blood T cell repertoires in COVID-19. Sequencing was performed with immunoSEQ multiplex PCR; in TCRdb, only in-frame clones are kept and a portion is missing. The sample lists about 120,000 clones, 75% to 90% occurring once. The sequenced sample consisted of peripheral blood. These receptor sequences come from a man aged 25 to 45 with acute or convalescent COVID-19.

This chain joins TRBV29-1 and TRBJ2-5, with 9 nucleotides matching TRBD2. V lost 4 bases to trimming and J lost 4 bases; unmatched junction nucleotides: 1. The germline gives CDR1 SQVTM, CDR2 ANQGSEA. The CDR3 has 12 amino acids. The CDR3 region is CSVGGLAETQYF. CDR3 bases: TGCAGCGTTGGGGGACTAGCAGAGACCCAGTACTTC.

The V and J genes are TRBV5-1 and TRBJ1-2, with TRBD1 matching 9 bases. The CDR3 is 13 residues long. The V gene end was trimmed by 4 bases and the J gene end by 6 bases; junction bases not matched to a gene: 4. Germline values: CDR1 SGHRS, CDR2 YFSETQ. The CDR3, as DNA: TGCGCCAGCAGCCAACAGGGGGCAGATGGCTACACCTTC. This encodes CASSQQGADGYTF.

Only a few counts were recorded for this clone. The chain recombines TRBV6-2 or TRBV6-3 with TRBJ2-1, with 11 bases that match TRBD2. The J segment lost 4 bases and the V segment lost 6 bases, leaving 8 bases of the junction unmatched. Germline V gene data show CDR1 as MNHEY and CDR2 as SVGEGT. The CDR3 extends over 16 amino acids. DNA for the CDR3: TGTGCCAGCAGCCCAGGACTAGCGGGCAGTTACAATGAGCAGTTCTTC. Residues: CASSPGLAGSYNEQFF.

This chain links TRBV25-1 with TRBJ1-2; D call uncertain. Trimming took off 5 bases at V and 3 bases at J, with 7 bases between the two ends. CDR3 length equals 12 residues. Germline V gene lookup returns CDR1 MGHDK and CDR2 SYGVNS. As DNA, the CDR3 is TGTGCCAGCAGTAATCGAGACTATGGCTACACCTTC. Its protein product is CASSNRDYGYTF.

In nucleotides, the CDR3 is TGTGCCAGCAGTTGGGGAGGGGGCACTGAAGCTTTCTTT. Its translation: CASSWGGGTEAFF. The chain couples TRBV12-3 or TRBV12-4 to TRBJ1-1; perhaps TRBD1 as D (6 bases). The length of the CDR3 is 13 residues. V gave up 4 bases and J gave up 4 bases, with 10 bases separating them.

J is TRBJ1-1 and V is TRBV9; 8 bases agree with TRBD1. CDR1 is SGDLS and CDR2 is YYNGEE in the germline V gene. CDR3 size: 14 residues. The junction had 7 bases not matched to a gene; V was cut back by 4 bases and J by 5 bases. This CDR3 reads CASSSGQGRTEAFF. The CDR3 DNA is TGTGCCAGCAGCTCCGGACAGGGCAGGACTGAAGCTTTCTTT.

The CDR3 DNA is TGTGCCAGCAGCTCAAGGGGGCAAATTAGCTCCTATAATTCACCCCTCCACTTT. Its translation: CASSSRGQISSYNSPLHF. V usage is TRBV5-4 and J usage is TRBJ1-6; 7 nucleotides align to TRBD1. After removal of 3 bases from V and 0 bases from J, the junction contained 9 bases not matched to a gene. CDR3 length equals 18 residues. The germline CDR1 and CDR2 sequences are SGHNT and YYREEE (reference sequence).

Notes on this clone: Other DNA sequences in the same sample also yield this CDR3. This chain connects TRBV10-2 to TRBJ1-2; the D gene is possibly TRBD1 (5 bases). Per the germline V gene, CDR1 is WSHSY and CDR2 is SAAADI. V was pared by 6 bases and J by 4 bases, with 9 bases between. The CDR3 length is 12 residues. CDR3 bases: TGCGCCAGCAGGACAGATTCCTATGGCTACACCTTC. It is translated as CASRTDSYGYTF.

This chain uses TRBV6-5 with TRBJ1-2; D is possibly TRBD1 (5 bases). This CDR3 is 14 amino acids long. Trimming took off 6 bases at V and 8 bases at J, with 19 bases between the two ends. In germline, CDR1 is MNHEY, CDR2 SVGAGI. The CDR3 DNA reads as TGTGCCAGCAGCCCAAGGGGATTCCAGGACGGCTACACCTTC. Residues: CASSPRGFQDGYTF.

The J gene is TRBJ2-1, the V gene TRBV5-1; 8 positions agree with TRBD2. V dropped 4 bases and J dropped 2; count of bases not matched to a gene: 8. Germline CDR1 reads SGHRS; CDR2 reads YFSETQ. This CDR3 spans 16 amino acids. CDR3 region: CASSAIIAGTYNEQFF. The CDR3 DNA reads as TGCGCCAGCAGCGCAATTATAGCGGGGACCTACAATGAGCAGTTCTTC.

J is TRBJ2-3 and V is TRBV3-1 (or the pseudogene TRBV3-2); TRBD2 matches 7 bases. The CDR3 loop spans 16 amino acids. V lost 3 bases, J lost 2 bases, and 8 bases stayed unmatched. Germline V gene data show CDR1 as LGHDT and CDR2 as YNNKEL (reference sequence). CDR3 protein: CASSQRASGHTDTQYF. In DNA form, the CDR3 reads TGTGCCAGCAGCCAGCGGGCTAGCGGACACACAGATACGCAGTATTTT.

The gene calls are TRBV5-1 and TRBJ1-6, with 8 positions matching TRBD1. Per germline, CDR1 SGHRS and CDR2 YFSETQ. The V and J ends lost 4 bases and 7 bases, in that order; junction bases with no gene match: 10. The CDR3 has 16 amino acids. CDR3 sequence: CASSLGQGGENSPLHF. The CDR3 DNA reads TGCGCCAGCAGCCTTGGACAGGGAGGGGAGAATTCACCCCTCCACTTT.

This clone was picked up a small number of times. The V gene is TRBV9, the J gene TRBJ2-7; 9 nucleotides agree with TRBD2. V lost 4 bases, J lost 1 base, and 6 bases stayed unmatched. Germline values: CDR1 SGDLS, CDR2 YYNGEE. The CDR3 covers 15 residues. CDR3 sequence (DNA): TGTGCCAGCAGCAATAGCGGGGGCTCATCCTACGAGCAGTACTTC. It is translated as CASSNSGGSSYEQYF.

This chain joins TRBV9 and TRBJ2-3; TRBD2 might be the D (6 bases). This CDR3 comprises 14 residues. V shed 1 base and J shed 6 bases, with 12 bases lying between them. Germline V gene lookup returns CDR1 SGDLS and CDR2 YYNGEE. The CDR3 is CASSVLARPDTQYF. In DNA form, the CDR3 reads TGTGCCAGCAGCGTACTAGCGCGTCCCGATACGCAGTATTTT.

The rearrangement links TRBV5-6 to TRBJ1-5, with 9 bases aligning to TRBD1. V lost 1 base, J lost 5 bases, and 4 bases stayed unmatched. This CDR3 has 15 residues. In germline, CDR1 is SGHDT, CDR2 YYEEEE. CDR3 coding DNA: TGTGCCAGCAGCTTGACAGGGGGCGGGGATCAGCCCCAGCATTTT. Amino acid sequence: CASSLTGGGDQPQHF.

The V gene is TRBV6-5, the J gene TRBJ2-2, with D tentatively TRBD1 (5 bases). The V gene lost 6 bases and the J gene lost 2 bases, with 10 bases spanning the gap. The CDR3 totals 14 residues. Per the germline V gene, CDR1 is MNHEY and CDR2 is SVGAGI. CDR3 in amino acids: CASRDRPNTGELFF. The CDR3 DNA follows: TGTGCCAGCAGAGACAGACCCAACACCGGGGAGCTGTTTTTT.

The CDR3 bases are TGCGCCAGCAGCTTGGTAGGCGGGGGGTTAGATACGCAGTATTTT. It encodes CASSLVGGGLDTQYF. This chain joins TRBV5-1 and TRBJ2-3; 8 nucleotides align to TRBD2. Trimming at V came to 0 bases and at J to 5 bases, leaving 5 bases not matched to a gene. This CDR3 has 15 residues. Germline-derived CDR1 and CDR2 are SGHRS and YFSETQ.

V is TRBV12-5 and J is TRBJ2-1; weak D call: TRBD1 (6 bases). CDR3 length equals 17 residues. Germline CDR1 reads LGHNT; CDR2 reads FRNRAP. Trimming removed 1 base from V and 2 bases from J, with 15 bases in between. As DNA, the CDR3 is TGTGCTAGTGGTTTGGCACTGGGCAGGGACACCTACAATGAGCAGTTCTTC. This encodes CASGLALGRDTYNEQFF.

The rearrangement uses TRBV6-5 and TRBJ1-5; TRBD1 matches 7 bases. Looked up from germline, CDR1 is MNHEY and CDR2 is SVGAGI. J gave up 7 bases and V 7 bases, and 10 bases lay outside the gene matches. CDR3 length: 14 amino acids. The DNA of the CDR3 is TGTGCCAGCAACCCGACAGGGCTCCACCAGCCCCAGCATTTT. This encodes CASNPTGLHQPQHF.

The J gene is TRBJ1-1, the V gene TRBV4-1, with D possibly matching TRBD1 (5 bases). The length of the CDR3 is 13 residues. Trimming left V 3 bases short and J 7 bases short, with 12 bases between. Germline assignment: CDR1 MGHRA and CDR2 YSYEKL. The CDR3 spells CASSHAGGDEAFF. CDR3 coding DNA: TGCGCCAGCAGCCACGCCGGAGGGGATGAAGCTTTCTTT.

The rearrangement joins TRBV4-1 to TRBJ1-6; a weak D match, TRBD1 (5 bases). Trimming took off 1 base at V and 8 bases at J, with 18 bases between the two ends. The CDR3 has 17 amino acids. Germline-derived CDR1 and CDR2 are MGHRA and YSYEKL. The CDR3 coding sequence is TGCGCCAGCAGCCAAGTCCCCCTGGCAGGGATTTATTCACCCCTCCACTTT. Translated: CASSQVPLAGIYSPLHF.

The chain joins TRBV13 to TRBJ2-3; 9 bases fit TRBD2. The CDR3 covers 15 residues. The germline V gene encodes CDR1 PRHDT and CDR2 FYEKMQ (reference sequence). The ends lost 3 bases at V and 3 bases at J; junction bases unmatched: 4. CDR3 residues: CASSLREGQTDTQYF. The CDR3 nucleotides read TGTGCCAGCAGCTTGCGGGAGGGCCAAACAGATACGCAGTATTTT.

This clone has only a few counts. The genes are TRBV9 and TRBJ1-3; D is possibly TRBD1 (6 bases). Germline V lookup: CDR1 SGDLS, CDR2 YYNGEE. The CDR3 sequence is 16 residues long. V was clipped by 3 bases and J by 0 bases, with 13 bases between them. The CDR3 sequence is CASSAGGRLSGNTIYF. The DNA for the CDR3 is TGTGCCAGCAGCGCCGGGGGGCGCCTCTCTGGAAACACCATATATTTT.

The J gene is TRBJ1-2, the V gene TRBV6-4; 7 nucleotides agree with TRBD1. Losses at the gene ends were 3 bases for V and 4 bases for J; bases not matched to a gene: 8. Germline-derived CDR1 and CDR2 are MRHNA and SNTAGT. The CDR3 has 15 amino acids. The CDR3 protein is CASSESSGGSYGYTF. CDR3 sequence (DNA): TGTGCCAGCAGTGAGTCTTCAGGGGGGTCCTATGGCTACACCTTC.

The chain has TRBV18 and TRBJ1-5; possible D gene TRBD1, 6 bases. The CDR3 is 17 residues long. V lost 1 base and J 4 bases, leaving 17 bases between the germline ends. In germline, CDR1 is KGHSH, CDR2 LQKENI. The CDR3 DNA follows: TGTGCCAGCTCACCACAGAGGGGCGGGGGGCGGAATCAGCCCCAGCATTTT. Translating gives CASSPQRGGGRNQPQHF.